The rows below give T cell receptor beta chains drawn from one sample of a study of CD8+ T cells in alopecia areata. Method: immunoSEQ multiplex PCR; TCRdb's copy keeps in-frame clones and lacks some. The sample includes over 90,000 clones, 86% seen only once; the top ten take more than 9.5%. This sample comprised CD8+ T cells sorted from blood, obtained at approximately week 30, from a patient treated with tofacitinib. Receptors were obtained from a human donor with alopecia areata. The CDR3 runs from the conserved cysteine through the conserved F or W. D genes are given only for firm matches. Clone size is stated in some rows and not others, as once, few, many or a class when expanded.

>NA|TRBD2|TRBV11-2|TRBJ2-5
CASSLELAGEETQYF
TGTGCCAGCAGCTTGGAACTAGCGGGAGAAGAGACCCAGTACTTC
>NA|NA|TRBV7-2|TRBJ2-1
CASSLWGLGDGEQFF
TGTGCCAGCAGCCTTTGGGGACTGGGAGACGGTGAGCAGTTCTTC
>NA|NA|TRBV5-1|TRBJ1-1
CASSFTVGSEAFF
TGCGCCAGCAGCTTTACAGTAGGGTCTGAAGCTTTCTTT
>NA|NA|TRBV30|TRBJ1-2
CAWDGENYGYTF
TGTGCCTGGGACGGTGAGAACTATGGCTACACCTTC
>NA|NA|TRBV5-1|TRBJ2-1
CATRGGGYNEQFF
TGCGCCACCAGGGGAGGGGGCTACAATGAGCAGTTCTTC
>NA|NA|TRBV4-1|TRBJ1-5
CASSPVTSSNQPQHF
TGCGCCAGCAGCCCTGTGACCTCTAGCAATCAGCCCCAGCATTTT
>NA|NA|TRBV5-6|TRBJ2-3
CASSLVTGTDTQYF
TGTGCCAGCAGCTTGGTAACAGGGACAGATACGCAGTATTTT
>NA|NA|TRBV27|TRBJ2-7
CASSSSGRSSYEQYF
TGTGCCAGCAGCTCATCTGGGCGTAGCTCCTACGAGCAGTACTTC
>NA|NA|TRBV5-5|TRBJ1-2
CASSLDTGANYGYTF
TGTGCCAGCAGCTTGGATACAGGCGCTAACTATGGCTACACCTTC
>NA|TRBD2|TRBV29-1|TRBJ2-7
CSVDGASVAGETYEQYF
TGCAGCGTTGATGGCGCCAGCGTAGCGGGGGAAACCTACGAGCAGTACTTC
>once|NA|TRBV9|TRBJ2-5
CASGGRKTQYF
TGTGCCAGCGGGGGGAGAAAGACCCAGTACTTC
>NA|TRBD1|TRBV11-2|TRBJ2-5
CASSLDLTGSAETQYF
TGTGCCAGCAGCTTAGACCTGACAGGGTCTGCAGAGACCCAGTACTTC
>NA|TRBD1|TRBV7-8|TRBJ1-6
CASRDRVSFAGPNSPLHF
TGTGCCAGCAGAGACAGGGTATCTTTCGCGGGTCCTAATTCACCCCTCCACTTT
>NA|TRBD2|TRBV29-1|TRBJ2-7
CSVELAGYYEQYF
TGCAGCGTTGAACTAGCGGGATACTACGAGCAGTACTTC
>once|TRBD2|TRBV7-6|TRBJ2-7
CASSLTGSGSYEQYF
TGTGCCAGCAGCTTAACCGGTAGCGGGAGCTACGAGCAGTACTTC
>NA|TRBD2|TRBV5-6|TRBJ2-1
CASSYLAGGNYNEQFF
TGTGCCAGCAGCTACTTAGCGGGAGGGAACTACAATGAGCAGTTCTTC
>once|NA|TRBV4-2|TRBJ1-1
CASSQDREAFF
TGTGCCAGCAGCCAAGACAGGGAAGCTTTCTTT
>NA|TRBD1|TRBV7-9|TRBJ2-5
CASSEATGQQETQYF
TGTGCCAGCAGCGAGGCCACGGGACAGCAAGAGACCCAGTACTTC
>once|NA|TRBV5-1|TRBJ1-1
CASSGLYSLNTEAFF
TGCGCCAGCAGCGGGTTGTACTCCCTGAACACTGAAGCTTTCTTT
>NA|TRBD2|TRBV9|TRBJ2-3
CASSAGLATDTDTQYF
TGTGCCAGCAGCGCCGGACTAGCGACCGACACAGATACGCAGTATTTT
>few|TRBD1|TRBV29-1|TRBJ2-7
CSVRFRDRAYEQYF
TGCAGCGTTAGATTTAGGGACAGGGCGTACGAGCAGTACTTC
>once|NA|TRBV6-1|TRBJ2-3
CASSDLARTSDTQYF
TGTGCCAGCAGTGATCTAGCGAGGACTTCAGATACGCAGTATTTT
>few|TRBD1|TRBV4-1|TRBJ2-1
CASSQDGTGYNEQFF
TGCGCCAGCAGCCAAGACGGGACAGGATACAATGAGCAGTTCTTC
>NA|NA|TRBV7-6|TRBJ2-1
CASSLGRSFGSYNEQFF
TGTGCCAGCAGCCTGGGACGGTCCTTTGGGTCCTACAATGAGCAGTTCTTC
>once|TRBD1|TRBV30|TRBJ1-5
CAWSAGTVSNQPQHF
TGTGCCTGGAGTGCCGGGACAGTTAGCAATCAGCCCCAGCATTTT
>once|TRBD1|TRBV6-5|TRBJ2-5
CANSTGKEETQYF
TGTGCCAACTCGACAGGGAAGGAAGAGACCCAGTACTTC
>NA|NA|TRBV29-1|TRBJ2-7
CSVEDRTLGHPANEQYF
TGCAGCGTTGAAGATCGAACTTTGGGTCACCCGGCAAACGAGCAGTACTTC
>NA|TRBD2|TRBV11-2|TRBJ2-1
CASSFRLAGDDNEQFF
TGTGCCAGCAGCTTCAGACTAGCGGGGGATGACAATGAGCAGTTCTTC
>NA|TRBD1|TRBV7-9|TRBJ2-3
CASSPPDRATDTQYF
TGTGCCAGCAGCCCCCCGGACAGGGCCACAGATACGCAGTATTTT
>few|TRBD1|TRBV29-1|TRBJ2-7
CSVEALVWTGAYEQYF
TGCAGCGTTGAAGCACTAGTTTGGACAGGAGCCTACGAGCAGTACTTC
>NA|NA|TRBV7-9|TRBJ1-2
CASSLDGTIYGYTF
TGTGCCAGCAGCTTAGATGGGACCATCTATGGCTACACCTTC
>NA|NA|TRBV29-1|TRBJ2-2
CSVESDGSGTGELFF
TGCAGCGTTGAATCAGACGGGAGTGGCACCGGGGAGCTGTTTTTT
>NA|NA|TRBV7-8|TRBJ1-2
CASSLGYGQYYGYTF
TGTGCCAGCAGCTTAGGGTACGGACAGTACTATGGCTACACCTTC
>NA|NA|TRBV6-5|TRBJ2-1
CASSYSDRYNEQFF
TGTGCCAGCAGTTACTCTGACAGATACAATGAGCAGTTCTTC
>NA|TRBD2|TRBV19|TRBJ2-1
CASSNPSGMNEQFF
TGTGCCAGTAGTAATCCTAGCGGGATGAATGAGCAGTTCTTC
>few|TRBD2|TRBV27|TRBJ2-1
CASSLQSGKYNEQFF
TGTGCCAGCAGTTTACAGAGCGGGAAGTACAATGAGCAGTTCTTC
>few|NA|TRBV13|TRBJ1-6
CASTSGDSPLHF
TGTGCCAGCACGTCAGGGGATTCACCCCTCCACTTT
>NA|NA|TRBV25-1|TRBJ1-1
CASSELGGTPNTEAFF
TGTGCCAGCAGTGAATTGGGCGGGACACCGAACACTGAAGCTTTCTTT
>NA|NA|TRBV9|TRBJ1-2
CASSVDEGAGRLDGYTF
TGTGCCAGCAGCGTAGATGAAGGGGCAGGGAGGCTGGATGGCTACACCTTC
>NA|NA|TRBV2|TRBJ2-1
CASSRTSSRSYNEQFF
TGTGCCAGCAGTCGAACCAGTAGCCGCTCCTACAATGAGCAGTTCTTC
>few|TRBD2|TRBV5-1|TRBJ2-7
CASAPAWFSGGPGEQYF
TGCGCCAGCGCCCCAGCTTGGTTCTCGGGAGGGCCAGGCGAGCAGTACTTC
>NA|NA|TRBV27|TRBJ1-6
CASSLVRFNSPLHF
TGTGCCAGCAGTTTAGTTCGGTTTAATTCACCCCTCCACTTT
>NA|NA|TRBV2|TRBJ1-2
CASSEIDPWDGYTF
TGTGCCAGCAGTGAGATCGATCCTTGGGATGGCTACACCTTC
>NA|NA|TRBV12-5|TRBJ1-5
CASGLGSGQPQHF
TGTGCTAGTGGTTTGGGGTCGGGACAGCCCCAGCATTTT
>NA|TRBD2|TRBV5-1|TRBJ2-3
CASSLARLAESTDTQYF
TGCGCCAGCTCTCTCGCTCGACTAGCGGAAAGCACAGATACGCAGTATTTT
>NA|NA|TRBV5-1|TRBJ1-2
CASSLGNLYGYTF
TGCGCCAGCAGCTTGGGTAATCTATATGGCTACACCTTC
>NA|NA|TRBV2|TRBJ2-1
CASIISGTSSYNEQFF
TGTGCCAGCATCATAAGCGGAACAAGCTCCTACAATGAGCAGTTCTTC
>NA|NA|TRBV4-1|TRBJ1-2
CASSQQSTPYYGYTF
TGCGCCAGCAGCCAGCAATCGACTCCGTACTATGGCTACACCTTC
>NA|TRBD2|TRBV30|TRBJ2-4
CAWMPAGGGNIQYF
TGTGCCTGGATGCCAGCGGGGGGCGGAAACATTCAGTACTTC
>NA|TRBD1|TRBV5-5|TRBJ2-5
CASSSDRGDETQYF
TGTGCCAGCAGTTCCGACAGGGGGGACGAGACCCAGTACTTC
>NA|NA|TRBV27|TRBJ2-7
CASSGNYRVYEQYF
TGTGCCAGCAGCGGCAATTACAGGGTCTACGAGCAGTACTTC
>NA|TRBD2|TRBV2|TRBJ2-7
CASGTSGGTEQYF
TGTGCCAGCGGGACTAGCGGGGGTACCGAGCAGTACTTC
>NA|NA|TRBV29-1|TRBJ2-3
CSTLTPDNRADTQYF
TGCAGCACTTTGACGCCGGACAATCGGGCAGATACGCAGTATTTT